Below are 22 T cell receptor beta chains sequenced from a single sample in a study of technical replicates of blood from a few donors. Measured with immunoSEQ multiplex PCR; TCRdb has only the in-frame clones, and not every one. The sample yields approximately 49,000 clones, around 90% seen once. Material: PBMCs. The origin of the receptors is a human donor in good health. Some clones in this sample may be carry-over from other donors' samples.

The chain combines TRBV29-1 with TRBJ2-7; D unclear. This CDR3 region has 12 residues. Trimming left V 5 bases short and J 1 base short, with 9 bases between. In germline, CDR1 is SQVTM, CDR2 ANQGSEA. Here the CDR3 DNA reads TGCAGCGTTCGCTCGGTTTCCTACGAGCAGTACTTC. It yields the protein CSVRSVSYEQYF.

The chain joins TRBV27 to TRBJ1-2; D gene uncertain. V was clipped by 4 bases and J by 5 bases, with 17 bases between them. This CDR3 region has 15 residues. Germline CDR1 MNHEY, CDR2 SMNVEV (reference sequence). The CDR3 spells CASSSQTEIFYGYTF. The CDR3 DNA reads as TGTGCCAGCAGTTCCCAGACGGAGATTTTTTATGGCTACACCTTC.

This clone was found once. The genes are TRBV7-2 and TRBJ2-7; TRBD2 is a possible D gene (7 bases). From germline, CDR1 is SGHTA and CDR2 FQGNSA. The CDR3 spans 17 residues. V was trimmed by 1 base and J by 7 bases, leaving 23 bases between them. In nucleotides, the CDR3 is TGTGCCAGCAGCTTAGGGGCGGGGGCGATGGGTCTGGGTGAGCAGTACTTC. Amino acid sequence: CASSLGAGAMGLGEQYF.

The chain carries TRBV27 and TRBJ1-2, with TRBD1 identical over 9 bases. The CDR3 sequence is 18 residues long. From germline, CDR1 is MNHEY and CDR2 SMNVEV (reference sequence). The junction had 12 bases not matched to a gene; V was cut back by 1 base and J by 3 bases. The CDR3 DNA follows: TGTGCCAGCAGTTTATATCCTGGGACAGGGAGCCTTGACTATGGCTACACCTTC. As protein: CASSLYPGTGSLDYGYTF.

This chain joins TRBV5-1 and TRBJ1-1; D remains ambiguous. Germline V CDR1 and CDR2: SGHRS, YFSETQ. This CDR3 is 13 amino acids long. V was trimmed by 0 bases and J by 3 bases, leaving 6 bases between them. CDR3 bases: TGCGCCAGCAGCTTGGTGTCGGACACTGAAGCTTTCTTT. Protein: CASSLVSDTEAFF.

This sequence joins TRBV30 and TRBJ1-3; 8 bases fit TRBD1. The V gene end was trimmed by 2 bases and the J gene end by 2 bases; junction bases not matched to a gene: 2. CDR1 and CDR2 from the germline V gene are GTSNPN and SVGIG (reference sequence). The CDR3 is made up of 14 amino acids. DNA for the CDR3: TGTGCCTGGAGTACAGGGGGAACTGGAAACACCATATATTTT. Residues: CAWSTGGTGNTIYF.

The chain uses TRBV9 and TRBJ1-1; weak D call: TRBD1 (5 bases). This CDR3 is built from 12 residues. Germline CDR1 SGDLS, CDR2 YYNGEE. V lost 5 bases to trimming and J lost 3 bases, with 8 bases between them. Here the CDR3 reads CASRGGDTEAFF. Here the CDR3 DNA reads TGTGCCAGCAGGGGGGGGGACACTGAAGCTTTCTTT.

This clone occurred once. The DNA for the CDR3 is TGTGCCAGCTCACCGCGGGAGGGTCGTACCGGGGAGCTGTTTTTT. The encoded protein is CASSPREGRTGELFF. V is TRBV18 and J is TRBJ2-2; 9 positions match TRBD2. CDR3 length: 15 residues. Per germline, CDR1 KGHSH and CDR2 LQKENI. J lost 5 bases, V lost 3 bases, and 4 bases had no gene match.

The chain employs TRBV29-1 and TRBJ1-1, with 8 bases matching TRBD1. This CDR3 has 15 residues. Germline V gives CDR1 SQVTM, CDR2 ANQGSEA. With V trimmed by 5 bases and J by 1 base, 9 bases remained unmatched. The CDR3: CSVRSVDRENTEAFF. DNA for the CDR3: TGCAGCGTTAGATCGGTGGACAGGGAGAACACTGAAGCTTTCTTT.

This sequence joins TRBV5-4 and TRBJ2-7, with a possible D match to TRBD1 (5 bases). CDR1 and CDR2 (germline): SGHNT, YYREEE (reference sequence). The V and J ends lost 1 base and 6 bases respectively, with 20 bases between them. The CDR3 has 16 residues. DNA for the CDR3: TGTGCCAGCAGCTTGAAGGTAGGGGTCGAAGAGCTCGAGCAGTACTTC. This sequence encodes CASSLKVGVEELEQYF.

The gene calls are TRBV7-9 and TRBJ1-5, with D perhaps TRBD1 (5 bases). From germline, CDR1 is SEHNR and CDR2 FQNEAQ (reference sequence). The CDR3 is 14 amino acids. The V end lost 2 bases, the J end lost 0 bases, and 5 bases lay between the germline ends. The CDR3 DNA follows: TGTGCCAGCAGCTTACAGGGTAGCAATCAGCCCCAGCATTTT. This codes for CASSLQGSNQPQHF.

This chain joins TRBV10-2 and TRBJ2-3, with a tentative D call TRBD1 (5 bases). The CDR3 has 15 amino acids. V gave up 0 bases and J gave up 4 bases, with 11 bases separating them. Looked up from germline, CDR1 is WSHSY and CDR2 is SAAADI. CDR3 nucleotide sequence: TGCGCCAGCAGTGAGTCGATCAGGGTACCAGATACGCAGTATTTT. Its translation is CASSESIRVPDTQYF.

The chain uses TRBV6-5 and TRBJ1-4, with a possible D match to TRBD1 (5 bases). The V end lost 2 bases, the J end lost 8 bases, and 15 bases lay between the germline ends. CDR1 is MNHEY and CDR2 is SVGAGI in the germline V gene. This CDR3 contains 15 residues. CDR3 region: CASSYKQGGREKLFF. CDR3 coding DNA: TGTGCCAGCAGTTACAAGCAGGGAGGACGGGAAAAACTGTTTTTT.

This CDR3 is CASSLGVSGVAYEQYF. Here the CDR3 DNA reads TGTGCCAGCAGCTTAGGTGTTTCAGGGGTCGCCTACGAGCAGTACTTC. This rearrangement joins TRBV7-9 to TRBJ2-7; D might be TRBD1 (6 bases). This CDR3 comprises 16 residues. The V gene lost 1 base and the J gene lost 2 bases, with 15 bases spanning the gap. Germline values: CDR1 SEHNR, CDR2 FQNEAQ (reference sequence).

The chain carries TRBV7-3 and TRBJ2-7; 7 bases are shared with TRBD2. The V gene end was trimmed by 1 base and the J gene end by 1 base; junction bases not matched to a gene: 4. Germline CDR1 is SGHTA and CDR2 is FQGTGA. This CDR3 has 15 amino acids. In nucleotides, the CDR3 is TGTGCCAGCAGCTTAAGGGAGGGTGGGTCCTACGAGCAGTACTTC. Its translation: CASSLREGGSYEQYF.

In its sample, this clone was seen a few times. The chain uses TRBV11-2 and TRBJ1-6; TRBD1 is a possible D gene (5 bases). This CDR3 is 15 amino acids long. Trimming took 2 bases from V and 5 from J, leaving 10 bases between them. Germline lookup yields CDR1 SGHAT and CDR2 FQNNGV. CDR3 DNA: TGTGCCAGCAGCTTATCGGACACCAATAATTCACCCCTCCACTTT. It is translated as CASSLSDTNNSPLHF.

The chain is built from TRBV7-2 and TRBJ1-5; 11 bases are shared with TRBD1. Germline CDR1 reads SGHTA; CDR2 reads FQGNSA. Losses at the gene ends were 5 bases for V and 6 bases for J; bases not matched to a gene: 3. This CDR3 region has 14 residues. The CDR3 here is CASSRDRGAQPQHF. As DNA, the CDR3 is TGTGCCAGCAGCCGGGACAGGGGGGCTCAGCCCCAGCATTTT.

The chain joins TRBV6-5 to TRBJ1-2; 9 bases align to TRBD1. The CDR3 has 14 amino acids. V dropped 6 bases and J dropped 2; count of bases not matched to a gene: 4. CDR1 is MNHEY, CDR2 SVGAGI, per germline. In nucleotides, the CDR3 is TGTGCCAGCAGAAACAGGGGGCTCAACTATGGCTACACCTTC. Its translation: CASRNRGLNYGYTF.

This chain links TRBV7-9 with TRBJ2-7; tentatively, D is TRBD1 (6 bases). V shed 5 bases and J shed 6 bases, with 14 bases lying between them. Germline V gene lookup returns CDR1 SEHNR and CDR2 FQNEAQ (reference sequence). This CDR3 comprises 13 residues. The CDR3 spells CASSASQGIEQYF. CDR3 sequence (DNA): TGTGCCAGCAGCGCCAGCCAGGGGATCGAGCAGTACTTC.

The chain is built from TRBV4-2 and TRBJ1-5, with D perhaps TRBD1 (6 bases). Trimming stripped 0 bases from V and 7 bases from J, with 19 bases between. The length of the CDR3 is 17 residues. The germline CDR1 and CDR2 sequences are LGHNA and YNFKEQ. The chain's CDR3 is CASSQDFGGPVGQPQHF. As DNA, the CDR3 is TGTGCCAGCAGCCAAGATTTCGGGGGGCCCGTGGGACAGCCCCAGCATTTT.

The CDR3 loop is CASRGTGASSSYEQYF. The DNA for the CDR3 is TGTGCCAGCAGGGGGACAGGGGCCTCGAGCTCCTACGAGCAGTACTTC. The chain carries TRBV7-2 and TRBJ2-7; 10 bases fit TRBD1. The J segment lost 0 bases and the V segment lost 6 bases, leaving 8 bases of the junction unmatched. CDR3 length equals 16 residues. Germline lookup yields CDR1 SGHTA and CDR2 FQGNSA.

This clone occurred once. This sequence joins TRBV5-4 and TRBJ2-3, with 7 bases fitting TRBD2. The CDR3 sequence is 14 residues long. Per the germline V gene, CDR1 is SGHNT and CDR2 is YYREEE (reference sequence). J gave up 2 bases and V 4 bases, and 4 bases lay outside the gene matches. CDR3 in amino acids: CASSVGGFTDTQYF. DNA for the CDR3: TGTGCCAGCAGCGTCGGGGGGTTCACAGATACGCAGTATTTT.